This TCR beta chain was obtained from a study of early T cells in non-severe SARS-CoV-2 infection. Background on the study: It was bulk RNA from unsorted whole blood that was sequenced, and the chains were unpaired.

Individual cDNA molecules received unique molecular identifiers. Using its own MiXCR run on the 5' RACE reads, TCRdb lists one record per CDR3 protein. The table lists tens of thousands of distinct CDR3 sequences, roughly 10% of them singletons. The length of the CDR3 is 15 residues. With 0 bases removed from V and 5 bases from J, the gap between germline ends came to 13 bases. Germline V gene sequence: CDR1 MNHEY, CDR2 SMNVEV (reference sequence). Details on this clonotype: The target antigen is unknown.

Overall study findings and caveats: CD4 and private specificities were missed by VDJdb matching, which favored anti-spike CD8 responses.

This chain uses TRBV27 with TRBJ2-5; D not resolved. The sequencing here drew on whole blood, taken at baseline. The receptor comes from an adult who was a healthcare worker with PCR-confirmed SARS-CoV-2 infection or an uninfected control (not recorded which). The CDR3 loop reads CASSLSLGNSETQYF. The CDR3 DNA reads as TGTGCCAGCAGTTTATCGTTAGGTAACTCGGAGACCCAGTACTTC.